These T cell receptor beta chains were read from a single sample in a study of cytomegalovirus exposure and HLA in healthy donors. Profiling relied on immunoSEQ multiplex PCR, and the TCRdb table lists in-frame clones only, not all of them. The sample records fewer than 200,000 clones, about 75% being singletons. Sequenced material: PBMCs. The receptors derive from a woman aged 45-65 years in good health and CMV-seropositive. Both conserved end residues are part of each CDR3. A D gene is named only where the DNA matches it firmly. Size values are once, few and many counts, or a class for expanded clones, and some rows have none.

V gene	J gene	clone size	D gene	CDR3 DNA	CDR3 protein
TRBV4-1	TRBJ1-1	-	-	TGCGCCAGCACCGAACGGAGGGGAACGGATGAAGCTTTCTTT	CASTERRGTDEAFF
TRBV19	TRBJ2-1	once	TRBD2	TGTGCCAGTAGTACCCCGGGTAGCGGGGGATACAATGAGCAGTTCTTC	CASSTPGSGGYNEQFF
TRBV11-3	TRBJ1-1	-	TRBD1	TGTGCCAGCGGCAAGGGGGCAGGGAACACTGAAGCTTTCTTT	CASGKGAGNTEAFF
TRBV19	TRBJ1-6	few	-	TGTGCCAGTACGAGGATCGGGGGTGGGTCACCCCTCCACTTT	CASTRIGGGSPLHF
TRBV5-6	TRBJ1-1	-	-	TGTGCCAGCAGTAGGTCGCAGAGGCCCTACACTGAAGCTTTCTTT	CASSRSQRPYTEAFF
TRBV6-5	TRBJ1-3	-	TRBD1	TGTGCCAGCAGTCGGACAGGCTTCTCTGGAAACACCATATATTTT	CASSRTGFSGNTIYF
TRBV28	TRBJ1-2	-	-	TGTGCCAGCAGAACGGGAGGGTTCAATGGCTACACCTTC	CASRTGGFNGYTF
TRBV6-5	TRBJ1-2	-	-	TGTGCCAGCAGTCTAGACAGCAACTATGGCTACACCTTC	CASSLDSNYGYTF
TRBV10-3	TRBJ1-1	-	-	TGTGCCATCACCTCCACGGGACAGAACACTGAAGCTTTCTTT	CAITSTGQNTEAFF
TRBV6-1	TRBJ1-1	few	TRBD1	TGTGCCAGCAGTCTCACAGGGGGCGGAACTGAAGCTTTCTTT	CASSLTGGGTEAFF
TRBV2	TRBJ1-2	few	-	TGTGCCAGCAGTGTTCGGACTGTCTATGGCTACACCTTC	CASSVRTVYGYTF
TRBV6-5	TRBJ2-5	-	-	TGTGCCAGCGCGTCGAAGGGGCTCCAAGAGACCCAGTACTTC	CASASKGLQETQYF
TRBV5-4	TRBJ1-2	-	-	TGTGCCAGCAGCTGGACACCAGAGGAGTATGGCTACACCTTC	CASSWTPEEYGYTF
TRBV11-2	TRBJ1-2	-	-	TGTGCCAGCAGCTTAGAAGGGGATTATGGCTACACCTTC	CASSLEGDYGYTF
TRBV29-1	TRBJ1-2	-	-	TGCAGCGTTTTACAGAGCTATGGCTACACCTTC	CSVLQSYGYTF
TRBV11-2	TRBJ2-5	-	-	TGTGCCAGCAGCTTAGGATTAGTCGGGGGGCGGGAGACCCAGTACTTC	CASSLGLVGGRETQYF